The 8 T cell receptor beta chains below were found in one sample sequenced in a study of blood T cell repertoires in COVID-19. The repertoire was sequenced with immunoSEQ multiplex PCR; TCRdb's copy has only in-frame clones and lacks some. Of over 200,000 clones listed, 75% to 90% are singletons. The material sequenced was PBMCs or T cells enriched from blood (not recorded which). All receptors come from a woman aged 30 to 39 who had been exposed to COVID-19.

The CDR3: CASSPTPTATNEKLFF. The DNA for the CDR3 is TGTGCCAGCAGCCCCACGCCGACAGCAACTAATGAAAAACTGTTTTTT. V gene TRBV5-6 combines with J gene TRBJ1-4; D perhaps matches TRBD1 (5 bases). There are 16 residues in the CDR3. Between the trimmed V and J ends, which lost 4 bases and 0 bases, there was a span of 13 bases. Germline V gene data show CDR1 as SGHDT and CDR2 as YYEEEE.

The chain couples TRBV5-1 to TRBJ2-7, with 9 bases fitting TRBD1. V shed 4 bases and J 1 base; nucleotides not matched to a gene: 9. The CDR3 runs 16 residues. CDR1 and CDR2 from the germline V gene are SGHRS and YFSETQ. The CDR3 sequence: CASSLGIGQGSYEQYF. In nucleotides, the CDR3 is TGCGCCAGCAGCCTCGGTATAGGACAGGGGTCCTACGAGCAGTACTTC.

The sample holds one count of this clone. The chain links TRBV10-2 to TRBJ1-5; 9 nucleotides line up with TRBD1. The CDR3 sequence is 13 residues long. The trim removed 5 bases at V and 5 bases at J, leaving 1 base unmatched. CDR1 is WSHSY and CDR2 is SAAADI in the germline V gene. The CDR3 DNA reads as TGCGCCAGCAGTTGGACAGGGGATCAGCCCCAGCATTTT. As protein: CASSWTGDQPQHF.

The rearrangement uses TRBV7-6 and TRBJ1-6; TRBD1 aligns across 10 bases. The V gene end was trimmed by 5 bases and the J gene end by 9 bases; junction bases not matched to a gene: 13. The germline gives CDR1 SGHVS, CDR2 FNYEAQ. The length of the CDR3 is 17 residues. The CDR3 spells CASSPAPSGQGFSPLHF. The CDR3 coding sequence is TGTGCCAGCAGCCCCGCCCCCTCGGGACAGGGGTTTTCACCCCTCCACTTT.

The chain recombines TRBV9 with TRBJ2-3; 7 bases map to TRBD1. The CDR3 spans 15 residues. Germline CDR1 SGDLS, CDR2 YYNGEE. Trimming removed 3 bases from V and 3 bases from J; junction bases left unmatched: 7. CDR3 residues: CASSGPGQATDTQYF. The CDR3, as DNA: TGTGCCAGCAGCGGACCCGGACAGGCAACAGATACGCAGTATTTT.

The V gene is TRBV18, the J gene TRBJ1-1, with unresolved D. There are 18 residues in the CDR3. The germline gives CDR1 KGHSH, CDR2 LQKENI. The V end was cut by 1 base, the J end by 1 base, with 19 bases between. The CDR3 DNA reads as TGTGCCAGCTCACCACAAGTTCCCACACCGGGAGAGAACACTGAAGCTTTCTTT. Translated, it gives CASSPQVPTPGENTEAFF.

The V call is TRBV19, the J call TRBJ2-1, with D perhaps matching TRBD1 (5 bases). This CDR3 comprises 12 residues. V dropped 6 bases and J dropped 6 bases, with 9 bases sitting between them. CDR1 LNHDA and CDR2 SQIVND come from the germline V gene (reference sequence). Here the CDR3 reads CASSQGANEQFF. DNA for the CDR3: TGTGCCAGTAGCCAAGGGGCCAATGAGCAGTTCTTC.

The sample holds one count of this clone. The J gene is TRBJ1-6, the V gene TRBV7-9; 8 bases fit TRBD1. V was pared by 4 bases and J by 5 bases, with 4 bases of the junction left unmatched. Germline lookup yields CDR1 SEHNR and CDR2 FQNEAQ (reference sequence). This CDR3 is built from 15 residues. This CDR3 is CASSSWTGHNSPLHF. CDR3 nucleotide sequence: TGTGCCAGCAGCTCCTGGACAGGGCATAATTCACCCCTCCACTTT. Variable domain in full (rest from reference TRBV7-9 and TRBJ1-6): DTGVSQNPRHKITKRGQNVTFRCDPISEHNRLYWYRQTLGQGPEFLTYFQNEAQLEKSRLLSDRFSAERPKGSFSTLEIQRTEQGDSAMYLCASSSWTGHNSPLHFGNGTRLTVT.